This T cell receptor (beta chain) was retrieved from a study of identifying expanded T cells in peripheral blood. During the collection period, no donor immune events like infections were recorded. The V gene's germline CDR1 is SGHVS and CDR2 FQNEAQ. This CDR3 comprises 15 residues. V was shortened by 5 bases and J by 3 bases, with 13 bases between the two germline ends. Produced via immunoSEQ multiplex PCR; TCRdb's table is partial and in-frame only. The sample has about 130,000 clones, about 86% seen once. J is TRBJ1-4 and V is TRBV7-8; D may be TRBD1 (5 bases). Sequencing input: blood. This TCR was sampled from a person between 18 and 70 years old in good health. DNA for the CDR3: TGTGCCAGCAGCGGGCCCCGGGGGGCTAATGAAAAACTGTTTTTT. This sequence encodes CASSGPRGANEKLFF.